This T cell receptor beta chain is drawn from a study of glioma-infiltrating T cells. Only a few counts were recorded for this clonotype. TCR alpha and beta CDR3 regions were amplified from RNA using iRepertoire nested multiplex PCR. One-step reverse transcription and amplification started from approximately 100-400 ng of tissue mRNA or PBMC total RNA. TCRdb itself ran the multiplex PCR reads through MiXCR, one entry per CDR3 protein. This table holds some 99,000 distinct CDR3 sequences, 25% to 30% found once. V was shortened by 3 bases and J by 2 bases, with 14 bases between the two germline ends. The CDR3 sequence is 16 residues long.

Input material: glioma tissue, nonneoplastic brain tissue, or PBMCs (not recorded which). This chain connects TRBV12-3 or TRBV12-4 to TRBJ2-1, with a weak D call TRBD1 (5 bases). This sequence was found in a human donor with low-grade glioma or glioblastoma, undergoing nonglioma brain surgery, or in good health (not recorded which). The CDR3 DNA reads TGTGCCAGCAGTTTTCTAAGGGGCTCTACCTACAATGAGCAGTTCTTC. Protein: CASSFLRGSTYNEQFF.